This paragraph reports one T cell receptor beta chain. Antigen unknown. The CDR3 contains 14 residues. Trimming removed 3 bases at V and 9 bases at J, with 12 bases between. The sample belongs to a study of T-cell reconstitution after alpha-beta-depleted transplantation in children. Overall study findings and caveats: Surviving thymic progenitors and recipient T cells were the source of high TCRbeta diversity at day 60 in some patients.

The library targeted TCRbeta and was prepared with unique molecular identifiers. TCRdb re-analysed the PCR reads in MiXCR, keeping a single row per CDR3 protein. The sample includes 350,000 to 500,000 distinct CDR3 sequences, around 46% of them seen just once. The chain employs TRBV12-3 or TRBV12-4 and TRBJ1-6, with a possible D match to TRBD1 (5 bases). This TCR came from a girl aged 2-10 years with aplastic anemia, due to receive a stem cell transplant. Sequencing was performed on PBMCs, taken before TCRalphabeta/CD19-depleted stem cell transplant. The CDR3: CASSLAGGRSPLHF. The CDR3 DNA reads as TGTGCCAGCAGTTTGGCGGGGGGACGTTCACCCCTCCACTTT.